This TCR beta chain was recovered during a study of spatial heterogeneity in lung cancer. CDR3 length: 14 residues. V was cut by 3 bases and J by 6 bases, with 15 bases left in between. Germline assignment: CDR1 SGHTA and CDR2 FQGNSA. TCRdb called the 5' RACE reads again in MiXCR, with one record for every CDR3 protein. The table lists 45,000 to 50,000 distinct CDR3 sequences, about 12% of them singletons, with roughly a third in the top ten. Time point indicated: blood at routine non-recurrence follow-up after resection. This clonotype was counted many times. The chain links TRBV7-2 to TRBJ2-7, with D possibly matching TRBD2 (6 bases). The clonotype comes from a male donor with early-stage non-small cell lung cancer. Sequencing used PBMCs, obtained at follow-up. CDR3 protein: CASSLGGGPSEQYF. CDR3 in DNA: TGTGCCAGCAGCTTGGGGGGAGGTCCCTCCGAGCAGTACTTC.